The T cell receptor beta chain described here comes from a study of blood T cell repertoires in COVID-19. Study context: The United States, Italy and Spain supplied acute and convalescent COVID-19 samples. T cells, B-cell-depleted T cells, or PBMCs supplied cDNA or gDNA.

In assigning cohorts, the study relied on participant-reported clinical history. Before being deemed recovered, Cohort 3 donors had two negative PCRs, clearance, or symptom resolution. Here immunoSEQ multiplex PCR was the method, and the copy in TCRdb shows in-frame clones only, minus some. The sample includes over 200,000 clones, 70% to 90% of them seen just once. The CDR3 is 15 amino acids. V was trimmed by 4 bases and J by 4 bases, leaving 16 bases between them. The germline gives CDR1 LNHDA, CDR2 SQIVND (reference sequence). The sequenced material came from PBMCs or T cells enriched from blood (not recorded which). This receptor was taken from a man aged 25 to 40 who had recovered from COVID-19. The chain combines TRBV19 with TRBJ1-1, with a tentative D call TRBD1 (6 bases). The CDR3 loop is CASSSRQVRFTEAFF. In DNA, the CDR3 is TGTGCCAGTAGTAGTAGACAGGTGCGGTTCACTGAAGCTTTCTTT.